This T cell receptor (beta chain) was profiled in a study of shared clonotypes between healthy human individuals. Points on this clone: The antigen remains undetermined.

Whole-study findings and limits: Shared clonotypes: 4.5% to 5% naive CD4, 3% to 3.5% naive CD8, 2.3% memory CD4, roughly 0.4% memory CD8. Incompleteness in sorted-subset sequencing, despite large depth, was shown by rarefaction.

CD45RO-negative CD8 cells positively selected for CCR7 made up the naive population, which excluded terminally differentiated effector memory CD45RA+ cells. Trimming removed 3 bases at V and 8 bases at J, with 16 bases between. The CDR3 runs 15 residues. The germline CDR1 and CDR2 sequences are LNHDA and SQIVND (reference sequence). Replicate sorted-subset PCRs were loaded with 150 to 250 ng DNA, about 28,000 T cell genomes. Produced via immunoSEQ multiplex PCR; TCRdb's table is partial and in-frame only. Of roughly 550,000 clones listed, roughly 95% are singletons. V gene TRBV19 combines with J gene TRBJ1-4; the D gene is possibly TRBD1 (5 bases). The sequenced sample was naive CD8+ T cells sorted from blood. This TCR was sampled from a woman in her twenties or thirties in good health. The CDR3: CASSMPPGGGEKLFF. CDR3 bases: TGTGCCAGTAGTATGCCCCCAGGTGGGGGGGAAAAACTGTTTTTT.